This T cell receptor (beta chain) was obtained from a study of cytomegalovirus exposure and HLA in healthy donors. Study-wide background: A later analysis reported the same platform for the roughly 110 validation repertoires and the roughly 700 first-cohort repertoires.

In regard to this clone: Its antigen is not known.

Study-wide points: Per published reports, the classifier diagnosed cytomegalovirus status with high specificity and sensitivity.

TCRdb keeps only in-frame clones here, not all; method: immunoSEQ multiplex PCR. Among more than 120,000 clones listed, roughly 90% were seen once. The CDR3 totals 15 residues. V was pared by 3 bases and J by 10 bases, with 12 bases of the junction left unmatched. CDR1 and CDR2 from the germline V gene are SEHNR and FQNEAQ (reference sequence). The V and J genes are TRBV7-9 and TRBJ2-1; 7 bases are a match to TRBD1. The TCR was taken from a man aged 18 to 29 in good health and CMV-seropositive. Sequencing was done on a sample of PBMCs. The CDR3 nucleotides are TGTGCCAGCAGCTTTCATAGACAGGGAATTGAGGAGCAGTTCTTC. As protein: CASSFHRQGIEEQFF.